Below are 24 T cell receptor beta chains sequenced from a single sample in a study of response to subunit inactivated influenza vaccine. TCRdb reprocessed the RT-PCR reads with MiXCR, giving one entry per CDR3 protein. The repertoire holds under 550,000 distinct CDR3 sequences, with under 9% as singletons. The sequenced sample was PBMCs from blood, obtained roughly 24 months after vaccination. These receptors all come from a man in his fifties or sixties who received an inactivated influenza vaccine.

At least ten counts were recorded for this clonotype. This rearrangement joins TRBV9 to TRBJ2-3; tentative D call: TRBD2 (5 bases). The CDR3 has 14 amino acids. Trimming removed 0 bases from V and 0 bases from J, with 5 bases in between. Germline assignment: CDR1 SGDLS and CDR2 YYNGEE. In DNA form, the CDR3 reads TGTGCCAGCAGCGTAGGGAGGAGCACAGATACGCAGTATTTT. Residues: CASSVGRSTDTQYF.

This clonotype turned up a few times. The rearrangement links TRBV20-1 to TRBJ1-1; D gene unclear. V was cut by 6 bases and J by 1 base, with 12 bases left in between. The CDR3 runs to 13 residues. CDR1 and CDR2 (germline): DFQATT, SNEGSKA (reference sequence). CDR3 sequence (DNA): TGCAGTGCACGAACCGGGAAGAACACTGAAGCTTTCTTT. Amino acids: CSARTGKNTEAFF.

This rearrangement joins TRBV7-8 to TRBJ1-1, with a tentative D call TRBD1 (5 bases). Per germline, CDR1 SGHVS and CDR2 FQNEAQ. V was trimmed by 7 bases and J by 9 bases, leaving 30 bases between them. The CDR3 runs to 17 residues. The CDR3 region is CASTPLDSGASTPKAFF. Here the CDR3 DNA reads TGTGCCAGCACTCCCCTTGATTCTGGGGCTTCCACCCCCAAAGCTTTCTTT.

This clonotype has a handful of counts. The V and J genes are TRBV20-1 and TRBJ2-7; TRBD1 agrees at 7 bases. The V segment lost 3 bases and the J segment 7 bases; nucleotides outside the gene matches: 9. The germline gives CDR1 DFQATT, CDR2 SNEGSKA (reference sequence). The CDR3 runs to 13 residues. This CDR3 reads CSASEGAMGEQYF. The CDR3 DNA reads TGCAGTGCTAGTGAGGGGGCGATGGGGGAGCAGTACTTC.

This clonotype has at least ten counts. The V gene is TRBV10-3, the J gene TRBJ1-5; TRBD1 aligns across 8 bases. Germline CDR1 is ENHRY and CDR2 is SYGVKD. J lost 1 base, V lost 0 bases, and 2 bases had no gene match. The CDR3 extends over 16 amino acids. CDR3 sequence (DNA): TGTGCCATCAGTGAGTCGTGGACAGGGAGCAATCAGCCCCAGCATTTT. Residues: CAISESWTGSNQPQHF.

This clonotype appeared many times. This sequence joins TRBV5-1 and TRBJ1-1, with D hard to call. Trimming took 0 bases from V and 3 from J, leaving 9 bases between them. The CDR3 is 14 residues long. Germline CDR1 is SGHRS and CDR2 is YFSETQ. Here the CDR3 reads CASSLDFRDTEAFF. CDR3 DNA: TGCGCCAGCAGCTTGGACTTTAGGGACACTGAAGCTTTCTTT.

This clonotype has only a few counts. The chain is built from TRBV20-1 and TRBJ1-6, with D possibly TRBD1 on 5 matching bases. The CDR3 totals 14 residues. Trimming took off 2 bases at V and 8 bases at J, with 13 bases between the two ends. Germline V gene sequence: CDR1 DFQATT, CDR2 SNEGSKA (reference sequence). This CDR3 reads CSARRQSQDSPLHF. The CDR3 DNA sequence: TGCAGTGCTAGAAGACAGAGCCAGGATTCACCCCTCCACTTT.

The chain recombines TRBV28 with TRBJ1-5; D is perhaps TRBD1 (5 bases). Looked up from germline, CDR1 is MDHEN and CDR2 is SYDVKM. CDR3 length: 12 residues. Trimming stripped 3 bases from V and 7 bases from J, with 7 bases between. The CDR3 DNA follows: TGTGCCAGCAGTTTCACAGGACAGCCCCAGCATTTT. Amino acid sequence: CASSFTGQPQHF. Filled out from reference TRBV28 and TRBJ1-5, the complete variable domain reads DVKVTQSSRYLVKRTGEKVFLECVQDMDHENMFWYRQDPGLGLRLIYFSYDVKMKEKGDIPEGYSVSREKKERFSLILESASTNQTSMYLCASSFTGQPQHFGDGTRLSIL.

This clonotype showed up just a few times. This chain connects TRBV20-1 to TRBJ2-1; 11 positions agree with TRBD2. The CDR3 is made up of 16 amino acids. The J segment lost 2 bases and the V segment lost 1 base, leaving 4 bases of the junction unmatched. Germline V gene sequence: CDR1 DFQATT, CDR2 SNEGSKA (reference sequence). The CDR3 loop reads CSARARLAGTYNEQFF. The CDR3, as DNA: TGCAGTGCTAGAGCTAGACTAGCGGGAACCTACAATGAGCAGTTCTTC.

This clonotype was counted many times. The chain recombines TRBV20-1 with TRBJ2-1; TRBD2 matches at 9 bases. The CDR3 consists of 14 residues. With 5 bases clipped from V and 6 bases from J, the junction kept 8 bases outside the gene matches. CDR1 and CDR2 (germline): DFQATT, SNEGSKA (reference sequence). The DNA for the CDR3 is TGCAGTGCTGGTGCGGGGGGGCTAATCAATGAGCAGTTCTTC. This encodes CSAGAGGLINEQFF.

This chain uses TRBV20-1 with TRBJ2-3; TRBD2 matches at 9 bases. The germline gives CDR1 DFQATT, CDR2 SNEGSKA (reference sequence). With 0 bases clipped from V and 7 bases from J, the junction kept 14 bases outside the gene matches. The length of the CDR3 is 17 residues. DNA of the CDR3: TGCAGTGCTAGAGATAGTCGACTAGCGGAGCTCTTGAATACGCAGTATTTT. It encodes CSARDSRLAELLNTQYF.

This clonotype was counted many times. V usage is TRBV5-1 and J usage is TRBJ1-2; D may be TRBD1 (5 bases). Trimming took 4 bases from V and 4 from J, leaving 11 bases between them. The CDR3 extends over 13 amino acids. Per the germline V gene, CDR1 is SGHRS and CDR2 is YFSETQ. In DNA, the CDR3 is TGCGCCAGCAGCCTTGACAGCTTCTATGGCTACACCTTC. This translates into CASSLDSFYGYTF.

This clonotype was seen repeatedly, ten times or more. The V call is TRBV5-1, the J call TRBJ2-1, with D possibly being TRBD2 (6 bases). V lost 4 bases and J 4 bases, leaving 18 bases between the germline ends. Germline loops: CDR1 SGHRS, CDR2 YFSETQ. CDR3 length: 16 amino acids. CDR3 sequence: CASSPGSSGYYNEQFF. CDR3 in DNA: TGCGCCAGCAGCCCGGGTTCGAGCGGGTATTACAATGAGCAGTTCTTC.

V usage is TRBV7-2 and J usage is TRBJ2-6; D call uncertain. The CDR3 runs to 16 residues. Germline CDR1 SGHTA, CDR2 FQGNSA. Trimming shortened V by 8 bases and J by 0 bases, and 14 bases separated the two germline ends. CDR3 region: CASGSAAYSGANVLTF. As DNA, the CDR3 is TGTGCCAGCGGATCCGCAGCCTACTCTGGGGCCAACGTCCTGACTTTC.

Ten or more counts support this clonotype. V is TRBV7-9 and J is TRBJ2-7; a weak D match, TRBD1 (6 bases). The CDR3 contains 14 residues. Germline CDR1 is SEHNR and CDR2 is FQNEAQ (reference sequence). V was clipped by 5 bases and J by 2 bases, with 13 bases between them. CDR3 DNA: TGTGCCAGCAGCGGCGACAGGTATCCCTACGAGCAGTACTTC. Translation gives CASSGDRYPYEQYF. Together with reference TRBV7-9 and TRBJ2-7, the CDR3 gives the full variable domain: DTGVSQNPRHKITKRGQNVTFRCDPISEHNRLYWYRQTLGQGPEFLTYFQNEAQLEKSRLLSDRFSAERPKGSFSTLEIQRTEQGDSAMYLCASSGDRYPYEQYFGPGTRLTVT.

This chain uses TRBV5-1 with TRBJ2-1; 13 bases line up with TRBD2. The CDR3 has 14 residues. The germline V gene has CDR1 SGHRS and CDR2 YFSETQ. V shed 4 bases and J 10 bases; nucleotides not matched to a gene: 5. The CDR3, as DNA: TGCGCCAGCAGCCATGGGACTAGCGGGGACGAGCAGTTCTTC. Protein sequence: CASSHGTSGDEQFF.

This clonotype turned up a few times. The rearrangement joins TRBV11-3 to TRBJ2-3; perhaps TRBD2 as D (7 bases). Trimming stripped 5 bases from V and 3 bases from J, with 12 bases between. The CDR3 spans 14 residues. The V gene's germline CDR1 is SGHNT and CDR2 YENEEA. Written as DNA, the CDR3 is TGTGCCAGCAGCCGGGGGGCTCGAACAGATACGCAGTATTTT. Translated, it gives CASSRGARTDTQYF. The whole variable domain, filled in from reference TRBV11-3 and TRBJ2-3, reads EAGVVQSPRYKIIEKKQPVAFWCNPISGHNTLYWYLQNLGQGPELLIRYENEEAVDDSQLPKDRFSAERLKGVDSTLKIQPAELGDSAVYLCASSRGARTDTQYFGPGTRLTVL.

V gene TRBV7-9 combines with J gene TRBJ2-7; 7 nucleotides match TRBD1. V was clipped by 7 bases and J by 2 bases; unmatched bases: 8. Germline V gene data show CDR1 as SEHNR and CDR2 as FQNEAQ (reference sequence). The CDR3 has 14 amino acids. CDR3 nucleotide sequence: TGTGCCAGCACCACACAGGGGATAACCTACGAGCAGTACTTC. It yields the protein CASTTQGITYEQYF.

This chain's CDR3 is CASSPSRTVNSPLHF. In DNA, the CDR3 is TGTGCCAGCAGCCCCTCGCGGACAGTTAATTCACCCCTCCACTTT. V is TRBV7-9 and J is TRBJ1-6; D may be TRBD1 (6 bases). The germline V and J ends were trimmed by 5 bases and 6 bases, with 14 bases remaining between them. The CDR3 runs 15 residues. Germline V gives CDR1 SEHNR, CDR2 FQNEAQ (reference sequence).

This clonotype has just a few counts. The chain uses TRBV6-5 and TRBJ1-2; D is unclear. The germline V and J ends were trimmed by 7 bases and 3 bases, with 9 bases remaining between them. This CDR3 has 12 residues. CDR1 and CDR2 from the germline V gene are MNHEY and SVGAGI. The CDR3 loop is CASMGRYYGYTF. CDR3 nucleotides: TGTGCCAGCATGGGCCGGTACTATGGCTACACCTTC.

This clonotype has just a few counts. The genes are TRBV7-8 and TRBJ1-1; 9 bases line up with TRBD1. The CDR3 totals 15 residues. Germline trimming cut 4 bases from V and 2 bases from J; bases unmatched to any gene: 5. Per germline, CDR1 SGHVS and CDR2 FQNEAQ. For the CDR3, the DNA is TGTGCCAGCAGCTGGGGACAGGGACCCAACACTGAAGCTTTCTTT. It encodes CASSWGQGPNTEAFF.

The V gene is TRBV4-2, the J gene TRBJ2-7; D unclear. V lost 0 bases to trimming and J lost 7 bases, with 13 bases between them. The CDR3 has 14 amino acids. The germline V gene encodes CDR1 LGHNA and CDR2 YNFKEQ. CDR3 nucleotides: TGTGCCAGCAGCCAAGAACTGGGTCTGTGGGAGCAGTACTTC. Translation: CASSQELGLWEQYF.

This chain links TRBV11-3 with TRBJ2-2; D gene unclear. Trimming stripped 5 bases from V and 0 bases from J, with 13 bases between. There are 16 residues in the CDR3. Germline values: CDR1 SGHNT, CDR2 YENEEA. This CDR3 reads CASSLGTRTNTGELFF. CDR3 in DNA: TGTGCCAGCAGCCTTGGAACAAGAACGAACACCGGGGAGCTGTTTTTT.

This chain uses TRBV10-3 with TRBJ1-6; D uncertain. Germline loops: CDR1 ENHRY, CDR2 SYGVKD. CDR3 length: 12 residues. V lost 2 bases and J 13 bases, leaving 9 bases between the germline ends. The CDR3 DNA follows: TGTGCCATCAGTGAGAGGATGGCGCCCCTCCACTTT. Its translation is CAISERMAPLHF.